The T cell receptor (beta chain) described here comes from a study of T cells in Graves' hyperthyroidism and ophthalmopathy. General study findings and limits: Most clonotypes expanded in thyroid above 0.001 were likewise present in blood. It was a median about 7.1 months before onset that the model predicted ophthalmopathy.

Exclusion followed for patients with uncontrolled infection, other autoimmune disease, pregnancy or lactation. In making diagnoses, clinical symptoms, serum thyroxine and TRAb, thyroid ultrasound and orbital computed tomography were all used. This clonotype was observed many times. Antigen specificity is unknown. The source material, RNA transcripts, was used to amplify TCR beta CDR3 regions. During a first-round RT-PCR of the TCR CDR3, the HTBI primer set was used. TCRdb re-derived calls from the multiplex PCR reads in MiXCR, one entry per CDR3 protein. The sample holds hundreds of thousands of distinct CDR3 sequences, 15% to 19% seen once. This receptor was identified in a woman younger than 30 with Graves' hyperthyroidism. Sequenced material: blood.

The CDR3 is CASSYRPGWHNEQFF. CDR3 sequence (DNA): TGTGCCAGCAGTTACAGACCAGGGTGGCACAATGAGCAGTTCTTC. The chain recombines TRBV6-2 or TRBV6-3 with TRBJ2-1; the D gene is possibly TRBD1 (5 bases). The CDR3 is made up of 15 amino acids. Looked up from germline, CDR1 is MNHEY and CDR2 is SVGEGT. V lost 2 bases to trimming and J lost 5 bases, with 13 bases between them.